The 10 T cell receptor beta chains below were found in one sample sequenced in a study of sequential checkpoint blockade in melanoma. As for treatment: randomized to nivolumab then ipilimumab (arm A) or the reverse (arm B). Profiling relied on immunoSEQ multiplex PCR, and the TCRdb table lists in-frame clones only, not all of them. The sample has fewer than 25,000 clones, approximately 68% seen once; the top ten hold around 19%. This specimen was CD8+ T cells sorted from blood (inferred from file names), taken from a patient given nivolumab and ipilimumab in sequence. The receptor set was obtained from a human donor with melanoma.

This clone has a handful of counts. The gene calls are TRBV6-1 and TRBJ2-3, with a possible D match to TRBD2 (6 bases). V gave up 5 bases and J gave up 5 bases, with 14 bases separating them. CDR3 size: 14 residues. In germline, CDR1 is MNHNS, CDR2 SASEGT. The chain's CDR3 is CASSMGLAVDTQYF. CDR3 DNA sequence: TGTGCCAGCAGTATGGGACTGGCAGTAGATACGCAGTATTTT.

The chain joins TRBV12-5 to TRBJ2-2; 7 bases are a match to TRBD1. There are 13 residues in the CDR3. CDR1 is LGHNT and CDR2 is FRNRAP in the germline V gene. The V and J ends lost 5 bases and 6 bases, in that order; junction bases with no gene match: 3. CDR3 DNA sequence: TGTGCTAGTGGTACGACAGGGCCCGGGGAGCTGTTTTTT. It codes for CASGTTGPGELFF.

This clone has only a few counts. The chain couples TRBV28 to TRBJ2-7, with a tentative D call TRBD2 (5 bases). Germline assignment: CDR1 MDHEN and CDR2 SYDVKM. V was shortened by 1 base and J by 4 bases, with 11 bases between the two germline ends. This CDR3 comprises 14 residues. Written as DNA, the CDR3 is TGTGCCAGCAGTTTATTCGGGGAACCATACGAGCAGTACGTC. Its translation is CASSLFGEPYEQYV.

This chain links TRBV4-2 with TRBJ2-1; 9 bases align to TRBD2. J was trimmed by 7 bases and V by 0 bases; bases with no gene match: 10. The length of the CDR3 is 17 residues. Germline V CDR1 and CDR2: LGHNA, YNFKEQ. CDR3 DNA: TGTGCCAGCAGCCAAGAATTTCTCGGCGGGGGGGTGAATGAGCAGTTCTTC. Amino acids: CASSQEFLGGGVNEQFF.

The V gene is TRBV27, the J gene TRBJ2-7; the match to TRBD1 covers 8 bases. Germline V CDR1 and CDR2: MNHEY, SMNVEV (reference sequence). V shed 5 bases and J 2 bases; nucleotides not matched to a gene: 14. CDR3 length: 17 amino acids. The CDR3 nucleotides are TGTGCCAGCAGTAGACCTACGACAGGGGATGTGACCTACGAGCAGTACGTC. The encoded protein is CASSRPTTGDVTYEQYV.

This chain links TRBV2 with TRBJ2-5; D is perhaps TRBD2 (6 bases). The CDR3 length is 15 residues. In germline, CDR1 is SNHLY, CDR2 FYNNEI. The V end lost 2 bases, the J end lost 5 bases, and 15 bases lay between the germline ends. CDR3 sequence (DNA): TGTGCCAGCAGTGAATTGCGGGCTGGAGGGGAGACCCAGTACTTC. This translates into CASSELRAGGETQYF.

This clone was counted only a few times. This chain uses TRBV7-3 with TRBJ1-2; D unresolved. The CDR3 has 12 residues. Germline V lookup: CDR1 SGHTA, CDR2 FQGTGA. The V end was cut by 2 bases, the J end by 8 bases, with 9 bases between. In DNA, the CDR3 is TGTGCCAGCAGCTTAGAGGCAGACGGCTACACCTTC. Residues: CASSLEADGYTF.

This clone was seen a few times. The gene calls are TRBV6-5 and TRBJ1-1; a possible D gene is TRBD1 (6 bases). CDR1 and CDR2 from the germline V gene are MNHEY and SVGAGI. The CDR3 spans 14 residues. V shed 5 bases and J shed 4 bases, with 14 bases lying between them. The CDR3 nucleotides are TGTGCCAGCAGTCCGACAGGCCTCGTCACTGAAGCTTTCTTT. As protein: CASSPTGLVTEAFF.

This rearrangement joins TRBV6-6 to TRBJ2-1; D gene unclear. This CDR3 region has 15 residues. Germline lookup yields CDR1 MNHNY and CDR2 SVGAGI (reference sequence). V was shortened by 2 bases and J by 0 bases, with 8 bases between the two germline ends. The DNA for the CDR3 is TGTGCCAGCAGTTACCTCAGTGCCTCCTACAATGAGCAGTTCTTC. Translated: CASSYLSASYNEQFF.

The chain employs TRBV7-9 and TRBJ2-7; possible D gene TRBD1, 5 bases. In germline, CDR1 is SEHNR, CDR2 FQNEAQ (reference sequence). With 0 bases removed from V and 3 bases from J, the gap between germline ends came to 9 bases. The CDR3 contains 14 residues. CDR3 in amino acids: CASSLAAGRYEQYV. The CDR3 DNA sequence: TGTGCCAGCAGCTTAGCGGCAGGGCGCTACGAGCAGTACGTC.